These T cell receptor beta chains were read from a single sample in a study of blood T cells in healthy people across ages. TCRdb redid the calling of the 5' RACE reads with MiXCR, one entry per CDR3 protein. The repertoire consists of over 1,500,000 distinct CDR3 sequences, with less than 50% occurring once and the leading ten covering roughly 2.1%. Sequenced input: blood. Receptor source: a woman aged 40 to 50 in good health. Both conserved end residues are part of each CDR3. Each record gives: J gene, D gene, V gene, clone size, CDR3 protein, CDR3 DNA. The D gene is left open where the match is weak. Only some rows state a clone size, as once, few, many or a class for expanded clones.

J: TRBJ1-6; D: .; V: TRBV28; size: .; CDR3: CASSYDRYTQGSPLHF; DNA: TGTGCCAGCAGTTACGACAGATACACACAGGGTTCACCCCTCCACTTT
J: TRBJ2-1; D: TRBD1; V: TRBV7-3; size: .; CDR3: CASSTRDRVYNEQFF; DNA: TGTGCCAGCAGCACTCGGGACAGGGTCTACAATGAGCAGTTCTTC
J: TRBJ1-6; D: .; V: TRBV20-1; size: .; CDR3: CSADDMRGGNSPLHF; DNA: TGCAGTGCTGATGACATGAGGGGCGGTAATTCACCCCTCCACTTT
J: TRBJ2-7; D: .; V: TRBV7-2; size: .; CDR3: CASSLDPRRQLLYNEQYF; DNA: TGTGCCAGCAGCTTAGATCCTAGGCGTCAGCTCCTCTACAATGAGCAGTACTTC
J: TRBJ1-1; D: .; V: TRBV20-1; size: .; CDR3: CSASSQGHPNTEAFF; DNA: TGCAGTGCTAGCTCTCAGGGGCACCCGAACACTGAAGCTTTCTTT
J: TRBJ1-1; D: .; V: TRBV7-8; size: .; CDR3: CASSLPEGNTEAFF; DNA: TGTGCCAGCAGCTTGCCGGAGGGTAACACTGAAGCTTTCTTT
J: TRBJ2-1; D: .; V: TRBV28; size: .; CDR3: CASSLLGARNEQFF; DNA: TGTGCCAGCAGTTTACTTGGGGCGCGCAATGAGCAGTTCTTC
J: TRBJ2-3; D: .; V: TRBV6-1; size: .; CDR3: CASSEFASPTDTQYF; DNA: TGTGCCAGCAGTGAATTCGCAAGCCCCACAGATACGCAGTATTTT
J: TRBJ2-5; D: .; V: TRBV25-1; size: few; CDR3: CASSELGRSQETQYF; DNA: TGTGCCAGCAGTGAATTAGGACGCAGCCAAGAGACCCAGTACTTC
J: TRBJ2-7; D: .; V: TRBV20-1; size: .; CDR3: CSGSAYEQYF; DNA: TGCAGCGGCAGCGCCTACGAGCAGTACTTC
J: TRBJ2-5; D: .; V: TRBV27; size: many; CDR3: CASSVEGRQETQYF; DNA: TGTGCCAGCAGTGTGGAGGGCCGCCAAGAGACCCAGTACTTC
J: TRBJ2-4; D: .; V: TRBV6-2/TRBV6-3; size: .; CDR3: CASSLNFNIQYF; DNA: TGTGCCAGCAGTCTCAATTTTAACATTCAGTACTTC
J: TRBJ2-7; D: .; V: TRBV7-2; size: few; CDR3: CASSLVSQGHYEQYF; DNA: TGTGCCAGCAGCTTAGTGTCGCAGGGGCACTACGAGCAGTACTTC
J: TRBJ1-1; D: TRBD1; V: TRBV27; size: .; CDR3: CASKGQANTEAFF; DNA: TGTGCCTCGAAGGGACAGGCGAACACTGAAGCTTTCTTT
J: TRBJ2-1; D: .; V: TRBV12-3/TRBV12-4; size: few; CDR3: CASSFGSRWNEQFF; DNA: TGTGCCAGCAGTTTCGGAAGCCGTTGGAATGAGCAGTTCTTC
J: TRBJ1-4; D: TRBD1; V: TRBV7-2; size: once; CDR3: CASSLVADRGEKLFF; DNA: TGTGCCAGCAGCTTAGTGGCGGACAGGGGTGAAAAACTGTTTTTT
J: TRBJ1-1; D: .; V: TRBV4-2; size: .; CDR3: CASSQGVLSTEAFF; DNA: TGTGCCAGCAGCCAAGGGGTGCTGAGCACTGAAGCTTTCTTT
J: TRBJ2-1; D: .; V: TRBV28; size: .; CDR3: CASRSGSIYEQFF; DNA: TGTGCCAGCAGGTCAGGGTCTATTTATGAGCAGTTCTTC
J: TRBJ2-3; D: TRBD2; V: TRBV11-2; size: .; CDR3: CASSSGSGSADTQYF; DNA: TGTGCCAGCAGCTCAGGTAGCGGGTCGGCCGATACGCAGTATTTT
J: TRBJ1-5; D: TRBD1; V: TRBV20-1; size: .; CDR3: CSARGTGGGQPQHF; DNA: TGCAGTGCTAGAGGTACAGGGGGCGGTCAGCCCCAGCATTTT
J: TRBJ2-7; D: TRBD1; V: TRBV20-1; size: .; CDR3: CSATRRGHPYEQYF; DNA: TGCAGTGCTACCCGTAGGGGGCATCCCTACGAGCAGTACTTC
J: TRBJ2-5; D: .; V: TRBV9; size: .; CDR3: CASSGGGGGAFWETQYF; DNA: TGTGCCAGCAGCGGGGGTGGAGGGGGGGCCTTTTGGGAGACCCAGTACTTC
J: TRBJ2-1; D: .; V: TRBV20-1; size: .; CDR3: CSASRDPHNEQFF; DNA: TGCAGTGCTAGCCGGGACCCACACAATGAGCAGTTCTTC